What follows is one TCR beta chain and its context. Its antigen remains unidentified. Method: immunoSEQ multiplex PCR; TCRdb's copy keeps in-frame clones and lacks some. The repertoire holds approximately 52,000 clones, with 87% as singletons. This entry belongs to a study of T cell responses to AZD1222 COVID-19 vaccine. Study results and caveats: After the peak T cell response, and only then, were repertoires sampled. Increased Spike-specific TCR breadth and depth were observed after two AZD1222 doses. Nearly half of spike-specific TCRs reportedly target unmutated variant regions. Most donors were white British and more were female, and clonal diversity was possibly underestimated.

The junction had 6 bases not matched to a gene; V was cut back by 6 bases and J by 2 bases. CDR1 KGHSH and CDR2 LQKENI come from the germline V gene. CDR3 size: 15 residues. This specimen consisted of peripheral blood, obtained 28 days after the second AZD1222 dose. V is TRBV18 and J is TRBJ2-3; 9 bases are a match to TRBD1. This receptor was taken from an adult who received the AZD1222 COVID-19 vaccine. CDR3 amino acids: CASSFGQGITDTQYF. For the CDR3, the DNA is TGTGCCAGCTCTTTCGGACAGGGGATCACAGATACGCAGTATTTT.